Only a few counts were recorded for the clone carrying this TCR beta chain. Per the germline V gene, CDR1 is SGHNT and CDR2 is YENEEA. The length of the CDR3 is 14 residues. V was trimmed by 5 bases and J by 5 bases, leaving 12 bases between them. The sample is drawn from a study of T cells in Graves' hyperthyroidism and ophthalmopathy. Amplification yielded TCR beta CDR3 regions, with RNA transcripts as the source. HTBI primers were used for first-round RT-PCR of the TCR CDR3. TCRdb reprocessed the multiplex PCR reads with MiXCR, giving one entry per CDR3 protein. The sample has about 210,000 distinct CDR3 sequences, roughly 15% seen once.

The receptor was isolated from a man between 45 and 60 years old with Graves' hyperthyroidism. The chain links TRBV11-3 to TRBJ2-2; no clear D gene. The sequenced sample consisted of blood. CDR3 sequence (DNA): TGTGCCAGCAGCCTGGGTTCTGGGACCGGGGAGCTGTTTTTT. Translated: CASSLGSGTGELFF.